This T cell receptor (beta chain) was sequenced for a study of Ad26.COV2.S vaccination and SARS-CoV-2 variants. The wider study: Intramuscular Ad26.COV2.S doses were given once or twice, 56 days apart. Whole-study results and caveats: Vaccine and placebo groups showed comparable non-spike TCR breadth.

The CDR3 is 12 residues long. Looked up from germline, CDR1 is MNHEY and CDR2 is SVGAGI. The germline V and J ends were trimmed by 11 bases and 4 bases, with 14 bases remaining between them. The treatment was: some 20 received Ad26.COV2.S at low or high dose, single or two shots; roughly five received placebo; per-sample allocation not given. The study sampled participants on day 63 after the first vaccine or placebo injection. Profiled with immunoSEQ multiplex PCR; TCRdb holds only in-frame clones, not every one. The sample lists about half a million clones; nearly 90% were seen once. Turning to this clone: As yet, its antigen is unknown.

The receptor was isolated from a person between 18 and 60 years old who received the Ad26.COV2.S COVID-19 vaccine or a placebo. J is TRBJ1-1 and V is TRBV6-5, with D possibly TRBD1 on 6 matching bases. The source material was peripheral blood, sampled in a trial of Ad26.COV2.S vaccine versus placebo. CDR3 amino acids: CAHRAQSTEAFF. As DNA, the CDR3 is TGTGCCCACAGGGCCCAGTCCACTGAAGCTTTCTTT.